This is a list of T cell receptor beta chains from one sample in a study of blood T cell repertoires in COVID-19. Measured with immunoSEQ multiplex PCR; TCRdb has only the in-frame clones, and not every one. This table holds about 160,000 clones, about 85% found once. The sequenced sample was peripheral blood. Receptors originate from a middle-aged man with acute or convalescent COVID-19. Both conserved end residues are part of each CDR3. The D gene is left open where the match is weak. Expanded clones are given a class, and other clones once, few, many or no size at all.

abundance	d_gene	j_gene	v_gene	len	CDR3aa	CDR3nt
-	-	TRBJ2-6	TRBV19	15	CASSRQAFGANVLTF	TGTGCCAGTAGTCGCCAGGCTTTTGGGGCCAACGTCCTGACTTTC
-	-	TRBJ2-3	TRBV28	15	CASTPGGTVSDTQYF	TGTGCCAGCACCCCTGGAGGGACAGTCTCAGATACGCAGTATTTT
-	-	TRBJ1-1	TRBV13	13	CASSTSDTTEAFF	TGTGCCAGCAGCACCTCCGACACGACTGAAGCTTTCTTT
-	-	TRBJ1-1	TRBV10-3	14	CAISAGNSNTEAFF	TGTGCCATCAGCGCAGGCAACTCGAACACTGAAGCTTTCTTT
-	TRBD1	TRBJ2-7	TRBV18	14	CASSPPGQIYEQYF	TGTGCCAGCTCACCACCGGGACAGATATACGAGCAGTACTTC
-	TRBD1	TRBJ1-6	TRBV27	17	CASSQTGTGSGNSPLHF	TGTGCCAGCAGTCAAACCGGGACAGGGAGTGGGAACTCACCCCTCCACTTT
-	TRBD1	TRBJ1-1	TRBV5-1	15	CASSFSGQGDTEAFF	TGCGCCAGCAGCTTCTCCGGACAGGGGGACACTGAAGCTTTCTTT
once	-	TRBJ1-2	TRBV6-5	11	CAHGGVWGYTF	TGTGCCCACGGAGGGGTGTGGGGCTACACCTTC
-	-	TRBJ1-1	TRBV9	15	CASSGGQLMNTEAFF	TGTGCCAGCAGCGGCGGACAGTTGATGAACACTGAAGCTTTCTTT
-	-	TRBJ1-1	TRBV4-1	13	CASSLTPNTEAFF	TGCGCCAGCAGCCTAACACCCAACACTGAAGCTTTCTTT
-	-	TRBJ2-1	TRBV7-2	13	CASSFRGANEQFF	TGTGCCAGCAGCTTTCGGGGGGCGAATGAGCAGTTCTTC
-	-	TRBJ2-2	TRBV4-2	15	CASSQDGGFTGELFF	TGTGCCAGCAGCCAAGATGGAGGGTTCACCGGGGAGCTGTTTTTT
-	-	TRBJ2-2	TRBV7-3	15	CASSLTGGATGELFF	TGTGCCAGCAGCTTAACGGGCGGGGCCACCGGGGAGCTGTTTTTT
-	-	TRBJ2-1	TRBV2	12	CASSGDVGGQFF	TGTGCCAGCAGTGGGGACGTGGGGGGGCAGTTCTTC
-	-	TRBJ1-6	TRBV7-8	13	CASSLGANSPLHF	TGTGCCAGCAGCTTAGGGGCCAATTCACCCCTCCACTTT